The sequence of this T cell receptor (beta chain) was determined in a study of CD8 T cells in ankylosing spondylitis. General study results and limits: Clones tied to disease were said to be significantly enriched in matched ankylosing spondylitis synovial fluid. Prior work had noted some motif variants in reactive arthritis blood and synovial fluid. A motif of 7 to 9 highly homologous TCR beta variants was seen as apparently characteristic of ankylosing spondylitis blood.

Comment on this clonotype: Its antigen is not known.

TCRdb recomputed calls from the 5' RACE reads with MiXCR, one row per CDR3 protein. This sample has 390,000 or so distinct CDR3 sequences; about a fifth occur once, and the top ten carry about 16%. CDR1 and CDR2 from the germline V gene are SGHRS and YFSETQ. V lost 4 bases to trimming and J lost 6 bases, with 18 bases between them. The CDR3 spans 15 residues. The clonotype comes from a male donor with ankylosing spondylitis. The V gene is TRBV5-1, the J gene TRBJ2-3, with D possibly being TRBD2 (6 bases). Sequencing was done on a sample of blood, either unsorted or a sorted T cell fraction (not recorded which). The CDR3: CASSRRASGDDTQYF. Here the CDR3 DNA reads TGCGCCAGCAGCCGGAGGGCAAGCGGAGATGATACGCAGTATTTT.